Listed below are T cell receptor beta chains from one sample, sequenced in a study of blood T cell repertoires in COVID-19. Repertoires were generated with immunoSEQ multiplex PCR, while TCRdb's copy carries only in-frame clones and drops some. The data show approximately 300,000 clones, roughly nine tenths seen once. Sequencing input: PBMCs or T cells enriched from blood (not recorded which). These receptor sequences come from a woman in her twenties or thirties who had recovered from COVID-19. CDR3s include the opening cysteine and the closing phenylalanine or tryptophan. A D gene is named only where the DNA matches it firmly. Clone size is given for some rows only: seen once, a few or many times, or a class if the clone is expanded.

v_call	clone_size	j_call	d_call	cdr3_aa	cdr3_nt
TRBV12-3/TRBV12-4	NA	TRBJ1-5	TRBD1	CASRTGVRQPQHF	TGTGCCAGCAGAACAGGGGTTCGGCAGCCCCAGCATTTT
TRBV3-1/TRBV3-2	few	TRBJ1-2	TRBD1	CASSREQGLSGYTF	TGTGCCAGCAGCCGCGAACAGGGGCTGTCTGGCTACACCTTC
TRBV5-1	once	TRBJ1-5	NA	CASSLEPGDQPQHF	TGCGCCAGCAGCTTAGAACCAGGGGACCAGCCCCAGCATTTT
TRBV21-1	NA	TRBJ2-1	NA	CASSRLERQGSWNEQFF	TGTGCCAGCAGCAGATTGGAAAGACAGGGAAGTTGGAATGAGCAGTTCTTC
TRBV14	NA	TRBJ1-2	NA	CASSQWTLYGYTF	TGTGCCAGCAGCCAATGGACATTGTATGGCTACACCTTC
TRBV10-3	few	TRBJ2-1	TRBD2	CAISELGTGGLGNEQFF	TGTGCCATCAGTGAGTTGGGGACGGGAGGGCTCGGAAATGAGCAGTTCTTC
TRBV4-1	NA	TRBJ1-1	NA	CASSQDLRGQRTEAFF	TGCGCCAGCAGCCAAGATCTCCGGGGTCAGCGCACTGAAGCTTTCTTT
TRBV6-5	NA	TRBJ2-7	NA	CASSRSIYEQYF	TGTGCCAGCAGCCGCTCTATCTACGAGCAGTACTTC
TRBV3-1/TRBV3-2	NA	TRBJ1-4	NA	CASSQGQNEKLFF	TGTGCCAGCAGCCAAGGCCAGAATGAAAAACTGTTTTTT
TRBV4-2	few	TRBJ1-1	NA	CASRPETMNTEAFF	TGTGCCAGCAGACCTGAAACAATGAACACTGAAGCTTTCTTT
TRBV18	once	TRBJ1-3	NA	CASSPTGPRGNTIYF	TGTGCCAGCTCACCTACAGGGCCGCGGGGAAACACCATATATTTT
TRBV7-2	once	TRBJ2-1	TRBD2	CASSPGGARSYNEQFF	TGTGCCAGCAGCCCCGGGGGGGCGCGATCCTACAATGAGCAGTTCTTC
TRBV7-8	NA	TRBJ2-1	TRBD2	CASSFGRAPYNEQFF	TGTGCCAGCAGCTTTGGGAGGGCCCCTTACAATGAGCAGTTCTTC
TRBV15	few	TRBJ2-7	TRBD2	CATSRDSSGSYEQYF	TGTGCCACCAGCAGAGATAGTAGCGGGAGTTACGAGCAGTACTTC
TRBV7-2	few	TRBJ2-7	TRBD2	CASSPVASGRGEQYF	TGTGCCAGCAGCCCCGTCGCTAGCGGGAGAGGCGAGCAGTACTTC
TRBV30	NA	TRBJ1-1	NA	CAWSSFSTGFPLEAFF	TGTGCCTGGAGCTCATTTAGCACAGGGTTCCCACTTGAAGCTTTCTTT